This TCR beta chain was retrieved from a study of blood T cell repertoires in COVID-19. Study as a whole: In each case, the material was cDNA or gDNA derived from T cells, B-cell-depleted T cells, or PBMCs.

Profiled with immunoSEQ multiplex PCR; TCRdb holds only in-frame clones, not every one. Of roughly 200,000 clones in the sample, about four fifths are singletons; the top ten hold about an eighth. Individuals aged 18 to 89 years were recruited from roughly 23 US areas. Participants were placed into cohorts based on the clinical history they reported. Sequenced input: PBMCs or T cells enriched from blood (not recorded which). This clonotype originated in a man in his forties who had recovered from COVID-19.

The CDR3 spells CASSLDRANEAFF. CDR3 nucleotide sequence: TGTGCCAGCAGCTTAGATCGTGCTAATGAAGCTTTCTTT. The genes are TRBV7-6 and TRBJ1-1; no clear D gene. CDR1 is SGHVS, CDR2 FNYEAQ, per germline. Trimming took 1 base from V and 7 from J, leaving 10 bases between them. This CDR3 is built from 13 residues.